These 27 T cell receptor beta chains were all obtained from the same sample, sequenced in a study of blood T cell repertoires in COVID-19 (dated by TCRdb to the early 2020s). Preparation of the library involved the immunoSEQ multiplex PCR assay. As stored in TCRdb, this immuneACCESS dataset retains in-frame rearrangements with V and J assigned. A fraction of the clones does not appear; measured against another copy, unresolved V genes explain less than half of the discrepancy, and the remainder lacks a known reason. For this sample the table gives about 460,000 clones, of which around nine tenths were detected only once. The top ten clones comprise 6.5% to 9.5% of the sample. Sequencing input: PBMCs or T cells enriched from blood (not recorded which). The receptor set was obtained from a woman in her sixties or seventies who had recovered from COVID-19.

CDR3 DNA sequence: TGTGCCACCAGTGATGCGGACAGCTATGGCTACACCTTC. This gives the protein CATSDADSYGYTF. The chain carries TRBV24-1 and TRBJ1-2, with a tentative D call TRBD1 (6 bases). The V end lost 3 bases, the J end lost 4 bases, and 8 bases lay between the germline ends. The CDR3 sequence is 13 residues long. CDR1 is KGHDR, CDR2 SFDVKD, per germline.

The rearrangement links TRBV19 to TRBJ1-1; a possible D gene is TRBD1 (5 bases). Germline CDR1 and CDR2: LNHDA and SQIVND (reference sequence). The V end lost 3 bases, the J end lost 6 bases, and 17 bases lay between the germline ends. The CDR3 spans 15 residues. The CDR3 reads CASSIGHFVLAEAFF. CDR3 sequence (DNA): TGTGCCAGTAGTATCGGACACTTCGTGTTGGCTGAAGCTTTCTTT.

V is TRBV9 and J is TRBJ2-5; 9 nucleotides line up with TRBD1. The CDR3 extends over 15 amino acids. Per germline, CDR1 SGDLS and CDR2 YYNGEE. The V gene end was trimmed by 5 bases and the J gene end by 5 bases; junction bases not matched to a gene: 10. CDR3 coding DNA: TGTGCCAGCAGTACAGGGGGCGGATTGTTGGAGACCCAGTACTTC. Protein product: CASSTGGGLLETQYF.

The V and J genes are TRBV11-2 and TRBJ2-5; 7 nucleotides match TRBD1. Per germline, CDR1 SGHAT and CDR2 FQNNGV. The CDR3 has 14 residues. Losses at the gene ends were 3 bases for V and 6 bases for J; bases not matched to a gene: 7. This chain's CDR3 is CASSFLQGSKTQYF. CDR3 coding DNA: TGTGCCAGCAGCTTTCTACAGGGGTCCAAGACCCAGTACTTC.

The chain is built from TRBV2 and TRBJ1-4; D not resolved. Trimming removed 4 bases from V and 0 bases from J, with 9 bases in between. Germline assignment: CDR1 SNHLY and CDR2 FYNNEI. This CDR3 has 15 amino acids. CDR3 coding DNA: TGTGCCAGCAGTGCCGCGGGTACAACTAATGAAAAACTGTTTTTT. Protein sequence: CASSAAGTTNEKLFF.

The chain carries TRBV28 and TRBJ1-2, with 12 bases matching TRBD1. Germline CDR1 reads MDHEN; CDR2 reads SYDVKM. Germline trimming cut 5 bases from V and 7 bases from J; bases unmatched to any gene: 8. This CDR3 is 15 amino acids long. CDR3 bases: TGTGCCAGCAGTCCCCAAGGGACAGGGGGCTCTGGCTACACCTTC. Its protein product is CASSPQGTGGSGYTF.

The rearrangement uses TRBV5-1 and TRBJ1-1, with D unresolved. V lost 4 bases and J 3 bases, leaving 13 bases between the germline ends. This CDR3 contains 14 residues. Looked up from germline, CDR1 is SGHRS and CDR2 is YFSETQ. The CDR3 spells CASSPWSRDTEAFF. The CDR3, as DNA: TGCGCCAGCAGCCCGTGGTCGAGGGACACTGAAGCTTTCTTT.

The rearrangement uses TRBV6-5 and TRBJ1-2, with D uncertain. The CDR3 loop spans 16 amino acids. Germline CDR1 and CDR2: MNHEY and SVGAGI. V was shortened by 0 bases and J by 1 base, with 12 bases between the two germline ends. The CDR3 bases are TGTGCCAGCAGTTACTCGAGTTCAGGCCTTAACTATGGCTACACCTTC. Its protein is CASSYSSSGLNYGYTF.

This chain joins TRBV6-1 and TRBJ1-1; possibly TRBD1 for D (6 bases). Trimming cost V 2 bases and J 4 bases, with 8 bases left between them. From germline, CDR1 is MNHNS and CDR2 SASEGT. This CDR3 has 13 residues. CDR3 DNA: TGTGCCAGCAGTGAAATCAGGGGCACTGAAGCTTTCTTT. This encodes CASSEIRGTEAFF.

This clone came up a few times. This sequence joins TRBV6-1 and TRBJ2-7; D gene ambiguous. Deletions cut 3 bases from V and 5 bases from J, with 8 bases between. Germline values: CDR1 MNHNS, CDR2 SASEGT. The CDR3 totals 12 residues. Written as DNA, the CDR3 is TGTGCCAGCAGTGAGGTAGAAAACGAGCAGTACGTC. It translates to CASSEVENEQYV.

The chain combines TRBV18 with TRBJ2-5, with 12 bases fitting TRBD1. Trimming cost V 3 bases and J 5 bases; bases outside gene matches: 7. Germline V gene sequence: CDR1 KGHSH, CDR2 LQKENI. The CDR3 has 16 amino acids. The CDR3 DNA sequence: TGTGCCAGCTCACCTACGGGACAGGGGGCTAAGGAGACCCAGTACTTC. It specifies CASSPTGQGAKETQYF.

V and J are TRBV7-2 and TRBJ1-6; no clear D. Between the trimmed V and J ends, which lost 1 base and 0 bases, there was a span of 7 bases. CDR1 SGHTA and CDR2 FQGNSA come from the germline V gene. The CDR3 extends over 16 amino acids. CDR3 region: CASSLDSSSYNSPLHF. DNA for the CDR3: TGTGCCAGCAGCTTAGACTCGAGCTCCTATAATTCACCCCTCCACTTT.

The J gene is TRBJ1-6, the V gene TRBV27; no clear D gene. CDR3 length: 16 residues. V lost 0 bases and J lost 9, with 15 bases in between. The V gene's germline CDR1 is MNHEY and CDR2 SMNVEV (reference sequence). The CDR3 nucleotides read TGTGCCAGCAGTTTATCAGTGGCGGTATTAGGTTCACCCCTCCACTTT. Its translation is CASSLSVAVLGSPLHF.

The rearrangement joins TRBV27 to TRBJ1-1, with D maybe TRBD1 (5 bases). The germline V gene has CDR1 MNHEY and CDR2 SMNVEV (reference sequence). V was pared by 6 bases and J by 1 base, with 6 bases between. This CDR3 has 12 residues. The CDR3 nucleotides are TGTGCCAGCAGGCAGGGGAACACTGAAGCTTTCTTT. This sequence encodes CASRQGNTEAFF.

J is TRBJ1-5 and V is TRBV2; 7 bases match TRBD1. The CDR3 has 13 residues. Unmatched junction bases numbered 3, after V lost 6 bases and J lost 4 bases. The germline V gene has CDR1 SNHLY and CDR2 FYNNEI. The CDR3 DNA follows: TGTGCCAGCAGGACGGACAGGAATCAGCCCCAGCATTTT. Protein: CASRTDRNQPQHF.

This clone turned up a few times. The chain employs TRBV6-6 and TRBJ2-7, with TRBD1 identical over 7 bases. J gave up 6 bases and V 5 bases, and 10 bases lay outside the gene matches. Germline CDR1 and CDR2: MNHNY and SVGAGI (reference sequence). This CDR3 is built from 14 residues. The CDR3 loop reads CASSTTGVVSEQYF. The CDR3 coding sequence is TGTGCCAGCAGTACTACAGGGGTGGTGAGCGAGCAGTACTTC.

The rearrangement links TRBV30 to TRBJ1-6; maybe TRBD1 (5 bases). V was pared by 1 base and J by 10 bases, with 20 bases between. The CDR3 runs to 16 residues. Germline values: CDR1 GTSNPN, CDR2 SVGIG (reference sequence). CDR3 sequence: CAWSEGDAGFGSPLHF. CDR3 in DNA: TGTGCCTGGAGTGAAGGGGACGCGGGATTCGGCTCACCCCTCCACTTT.

This chain connects TRBV5-1 to TRBJ2-3; perhaps TRBD2 as D (6 bases). V was cut by 2 bases and J by 2 bases, with 15 bases left in between. Germline V gives CDR1 SGHRS, CDR2 YFSETQ. This CDR3 is built from 16 residues. The CDR3 sequence: CASSLSGTLTTDTQYF. As DNA, the CDR3 is TGCGCCAGCAGCTTATCCGGGACTTTAACCACAGATACGCAGTATTTT.

The chain recombines TRBV15 with TRBJ2-7; D is unresolved. Germline V gene lookup returns CDR1 LNHNV and CDR2 YYDKDF (reference sequence). Trimming pared 4 bases from V and 2 bases from J, leaving 15 bases between. This CDR3 has 15 residues. Here the CDR3 reads CATSTSWPEPYEQYV. CDR3 nucleotide sequence: TGTGCCACCAGCACATCTTGGCCTGAACCCTACGAGCAGTACGTC.

This clone appeared a single time. This may stem from a read error, because a much larger clone lies one nucleotide away. The rearrangement links TRBV6-1 to TRBJ2-6; the D gene is possibly TRBD1 (5 bases). Germline CDR1 and CDR2: MNHNS and SASEGT. This CDR3 is 16 amino acids long. V lost 4 bases to trimming and J lost 0 bases, with 10 bases between them. The CDR3 loop reads CASSGQPSSGANVLTF. CDR3 DNA: TGTGCCAGCAGTGGACAGCCAAGCTCTGGGGCCAACGTCCTGACTTTC.

CDR3 sequence: CASSLESYGYTF. The DNA for the CDR3 is TGTGCCAGCAGCTTGGAGTCCTATGGCTACACCTTC. The V gene is TRBV2, the J gene TRBJ1-2; D remains ambiguous. V gave up 6 bases and J gave up 4 bases, with 9 bases separating them. The CDR3 runs 12 residues. Germline CDR1 and CDR2: SNHLY and FYNNEI.

This clone was counted a single time. The chain combines TRBV6-5 with TRBJ2-7, with a tentative D call TRBD1 (6 bases). V was pared by 5 bases and J by 3 bases, with 11 bases between. The CDR3 contains 13 residues. CDR1 is MNHEY, CDR2 SVGAGI, per germline. As DNA, the CDR3 is TGTGCCAGCAGTCCACGGACAGACTACGAGCAGTACTTC. Translated: CASSPRTDYEQYF.

The chain employs TRBV3-1 (or the pseudogene TRBV3-2) and TRBJ2-4; the match to TRBD1 covers 7 bases. Germline V lookup: CDR1 LGHDT, CDR2 YNNKEL (reference sequence). The V segment lost 4 bases and the J segment 9 bases; nucleotides outside the gene matches: 15. The CDR3 is 16 residues long. The CDR3 loop is CASSPHLLDRASIQYF. The DNA for the CDR3 is TGTGCCAGCAGCCCCCATCTCCTTGACAGGGCCAGCATTCAGTACTTC.

This clone occurred once. The gene calls are TRBV6-1 and TRBJ2-1, with D possibly matching TRBD1 (6 bases). This CDR3 is 15 amino acids long. V lost 1 base and J lost 6, with 13 bases in between. Germline V gives CDR1 MNHNS, CDR2 SASEGT. In DNA, the CDR3 is TGTGCCAGCAGTGAAGATGTGGGGGCATTCAATGAGCAGTTCTTC. It is translated as CASSEDVGAFNEQFF.

This chain links TRBV27 with TRBJ1-1; 7 bases map to TRBD1. This CDR3 spans 14 amino acids. With V trimmed by 5 bases and J by 0 bases, 3 bases remained unmatched. Germline V gene sequence: CDR1 MNHEY, CDR2 SMNVEV (reference sequence). As DNA, the CDR3 is TGTGCCAGCAGTGGGGGACAGTTGAACACTGAAGCTTTCTTT. Its protein is CASSGGQLNTEAFF.

The chain has TRBV28 and TRBJ2-4, with 7 bases aligning to TRBD1. The CDR3 extends over 15 amino acids. The V and J ends lost 6 bases and 0 bases, in that order; junction bases with no gene match: 5. From germline, CDR1 is MDHEN and CDR2 SYDVKM. CDR3 amino acids: CASRTQGIAKNIQYF. CDR3 in DNA: TGTGCCAGCAGGACACAGGGGATAGCCAAAAACATTCAGTACTTC.

The sample holds one count of this clone. The chain couples TRBV5-4 to TRBJ1-5; 9 bases match TRBD1. The CDR3 is made up of 14 amino acids. The junction had 3 bases not matched to a gene; V was cut back by 4 bases and J by 4 bases. Germline values: CDR1 SGHNT, CDR2 YYREEE (reference sequence). CDR3 residues: CASSQGQGNQPQHF. The CDR3 DNA sequence: TGTGCCAGCAGCCAGGGACAGGGAAATCAGCCCCAGCATTTT.